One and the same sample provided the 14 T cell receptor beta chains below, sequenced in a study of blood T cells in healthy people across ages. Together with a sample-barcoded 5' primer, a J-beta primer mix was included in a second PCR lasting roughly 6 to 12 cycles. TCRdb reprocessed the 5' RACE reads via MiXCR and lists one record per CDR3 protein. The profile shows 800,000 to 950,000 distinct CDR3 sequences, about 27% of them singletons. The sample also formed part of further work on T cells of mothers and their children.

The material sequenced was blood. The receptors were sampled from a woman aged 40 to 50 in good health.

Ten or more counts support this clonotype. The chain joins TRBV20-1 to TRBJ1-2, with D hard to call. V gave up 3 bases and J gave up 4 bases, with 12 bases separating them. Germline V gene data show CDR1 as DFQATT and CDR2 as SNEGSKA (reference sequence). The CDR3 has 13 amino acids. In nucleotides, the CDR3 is TGCAGTGCTAGCCCCAAAAGCGGCTATGGCTACACCTTC. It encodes CSASPKSGYGYTF.

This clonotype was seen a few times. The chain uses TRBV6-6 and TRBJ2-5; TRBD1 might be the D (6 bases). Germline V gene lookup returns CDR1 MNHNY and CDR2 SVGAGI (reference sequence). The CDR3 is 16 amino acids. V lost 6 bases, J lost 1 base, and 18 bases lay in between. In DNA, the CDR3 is TGTGCCAGCAGCCCCCAGGGCAGGGGAAGCCAAGAGACCCAGTACTTC. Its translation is CASSPQGRGSQETQYF.

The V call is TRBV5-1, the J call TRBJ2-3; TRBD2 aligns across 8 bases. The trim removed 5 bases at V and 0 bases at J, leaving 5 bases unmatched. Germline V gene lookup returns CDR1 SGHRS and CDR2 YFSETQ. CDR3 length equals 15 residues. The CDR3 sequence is CASRESGGSTDTQYF. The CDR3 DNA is TGCGCCAGCAGAGAGAGCGGGGGAAGCACAGATACGCAGTATTTT. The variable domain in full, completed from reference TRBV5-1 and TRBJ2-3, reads KAGVTQTPRYLIKTRGQQVTLSCSPISGHRSVSWYQQTPGQGLQFLFEYFSETQRNKGNFPGRFSGRQFSNSRSEMNVSTLELGDSALYLCASRESGGSTDTQYFGPGTRLTVL.

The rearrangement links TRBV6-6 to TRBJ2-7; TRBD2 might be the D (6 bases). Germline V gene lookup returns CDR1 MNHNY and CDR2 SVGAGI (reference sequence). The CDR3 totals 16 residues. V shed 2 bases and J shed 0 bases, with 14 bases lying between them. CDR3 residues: CASSYPTEGTSYEQYF. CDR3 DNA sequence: TGTGCCAGCAGTTACCCGACGGAGGGTACCTCCTACGAGCAGTACTTC.

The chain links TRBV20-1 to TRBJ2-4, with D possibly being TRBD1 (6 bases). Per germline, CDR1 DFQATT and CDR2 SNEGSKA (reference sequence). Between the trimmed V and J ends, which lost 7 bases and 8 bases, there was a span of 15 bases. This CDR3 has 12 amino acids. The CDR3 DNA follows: TGCAGTGTTTCAAGAGGGGGAGACATTCAGTACTTC. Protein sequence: CSVSRGGDIQYF.

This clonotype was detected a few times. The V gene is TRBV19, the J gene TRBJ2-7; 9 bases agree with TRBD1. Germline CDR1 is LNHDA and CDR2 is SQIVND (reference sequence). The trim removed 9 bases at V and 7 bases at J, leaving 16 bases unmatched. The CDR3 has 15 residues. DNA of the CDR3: TGTGCCAGCCAGGGAACGGGACAGGGCACCCGGGAGCAGTACTTC. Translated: CASQGTGQGTREQYF.

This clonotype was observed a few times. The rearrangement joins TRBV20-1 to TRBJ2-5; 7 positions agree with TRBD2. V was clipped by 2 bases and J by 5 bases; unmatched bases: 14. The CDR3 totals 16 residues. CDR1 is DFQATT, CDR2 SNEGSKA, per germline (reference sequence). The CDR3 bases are TGCAGTGCTAGAAGCTCGAGCGGGACCCTTCGGGAGACCCAGTACTTC. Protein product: CSARSSSGTLRETQYF.

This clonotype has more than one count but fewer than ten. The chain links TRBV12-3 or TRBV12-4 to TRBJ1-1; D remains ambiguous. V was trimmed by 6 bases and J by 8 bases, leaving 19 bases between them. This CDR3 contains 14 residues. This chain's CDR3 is CASRHSHLKPEAFF. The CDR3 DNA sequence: TGTGCCAGCAGACACAGCCATCTTAAACCGGAAGCTTTCTTT.

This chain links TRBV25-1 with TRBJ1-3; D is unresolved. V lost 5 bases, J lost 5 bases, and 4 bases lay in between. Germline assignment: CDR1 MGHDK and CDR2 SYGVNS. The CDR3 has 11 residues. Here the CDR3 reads CASSLRNTIYF. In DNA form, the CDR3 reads TGTGCCAGCAGTCTTCGAAACACCATATATTTT.

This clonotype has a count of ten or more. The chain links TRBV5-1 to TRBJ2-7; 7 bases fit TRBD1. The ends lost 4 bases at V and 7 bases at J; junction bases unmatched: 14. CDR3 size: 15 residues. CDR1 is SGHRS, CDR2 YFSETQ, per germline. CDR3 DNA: TGCGCCAGCAGCCCAAGGGACAGTTGGATGAGTGAGCAGTACTTC. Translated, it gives CASSPRDSWMSEQYF.

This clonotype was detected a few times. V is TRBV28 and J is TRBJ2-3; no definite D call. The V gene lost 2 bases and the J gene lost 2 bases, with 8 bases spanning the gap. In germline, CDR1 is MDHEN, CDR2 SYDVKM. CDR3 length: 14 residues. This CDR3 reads CASSLSSLTDTQYF. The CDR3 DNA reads TGTGCCAGCAGTTTAAGTTCCCTCACAGATACGCAGTATTTT. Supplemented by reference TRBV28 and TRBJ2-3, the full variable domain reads DVKVTQSSRYLVKRTGEKVFLECVQDMDHENMFWYRQDPGLGLRLIYFSYDVKMKEKGDIPEGYSVSREKKERFSLILESASTNQTSMYLCASSLSSLTDTQYFGPGTRLTVL.

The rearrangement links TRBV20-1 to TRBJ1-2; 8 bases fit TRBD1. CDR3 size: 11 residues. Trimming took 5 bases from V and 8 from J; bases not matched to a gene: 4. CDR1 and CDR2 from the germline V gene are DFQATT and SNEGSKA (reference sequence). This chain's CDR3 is CSAWTGLGYTF. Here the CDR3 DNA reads TGCAGTGCTTGGACAGGGTTAGGCTACACCTTC.

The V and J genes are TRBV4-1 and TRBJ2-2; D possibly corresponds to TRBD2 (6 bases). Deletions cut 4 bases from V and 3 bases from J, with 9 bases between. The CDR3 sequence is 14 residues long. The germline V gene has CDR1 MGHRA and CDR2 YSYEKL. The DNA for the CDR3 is TGCGCCAGCAGCCCCTGGGGGGACACCGGGGAGCTGTTTTTT. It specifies CASSPWGDTGELFF.

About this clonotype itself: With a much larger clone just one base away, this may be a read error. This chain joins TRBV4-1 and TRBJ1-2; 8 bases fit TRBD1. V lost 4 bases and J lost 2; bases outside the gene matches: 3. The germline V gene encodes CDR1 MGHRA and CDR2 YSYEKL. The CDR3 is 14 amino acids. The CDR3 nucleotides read TGCGCCAGCAGCCGGGGACAGGACAACTATGGCTACACCTTC. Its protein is CASSRGQDNYGYTF.